This entry describes one T cell receptor (beta chain). The antigen remains unidentified. V lost 3 bases to trimming and J lost 8 bases, with 14 bases between them. The length of the CDR3 is 15 residues. The entry originates in a study of blood T cells in healthy people across ages. Study-wide points: Naive T cell percentage strongly correlated with TCR beta diversity.

Next came a second PCR, run for about 7 to 12 cycles, which used a sample-barcoded 5' primer along with a J-beta primer mix. All cDNA molecules were each tagged by a template-switch adaptor with 12 random nucleotides. TCRdb recomputed calls from the 5' RACE reads with MiXCR, one row per CDR3 protein. In the table there are hundreds of thousands of distinct CDR3 sequences, around 45% of which are singletons. The TCR was taken from a man in his 60s in good health. The rearrangement links TRBV12-3 or TRBV12-4 to TRBJ1-6; D possibly corresponds to TRBD1 (6 bases). Sequenced: blood. The CDR3 sequence is CASSLRGGGYSPLHF. In nucleotides, the CDR3 is TGTGCCAGCAGTTTGCGAGGGGGTGGATATTCACCCCTCCACTTT.